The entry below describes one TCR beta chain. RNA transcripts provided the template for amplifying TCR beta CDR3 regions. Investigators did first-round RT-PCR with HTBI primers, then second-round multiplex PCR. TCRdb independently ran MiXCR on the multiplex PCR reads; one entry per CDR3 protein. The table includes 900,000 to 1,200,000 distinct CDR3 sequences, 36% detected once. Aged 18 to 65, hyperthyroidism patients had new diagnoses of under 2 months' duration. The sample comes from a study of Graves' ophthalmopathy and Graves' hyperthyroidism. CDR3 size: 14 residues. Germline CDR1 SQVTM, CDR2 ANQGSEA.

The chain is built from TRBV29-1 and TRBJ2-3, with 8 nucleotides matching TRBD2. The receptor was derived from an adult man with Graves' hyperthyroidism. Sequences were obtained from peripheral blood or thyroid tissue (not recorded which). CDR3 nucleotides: TGCAGTGTCGAGGGACTAGTCGGCACAGATACGCAGTATTTT. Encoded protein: CSVEGLVGTDTQYF.